This T cell receptor beta chain is from a study of blood T cell repertoires in COVID-19. Using immunoSEQ multiplex PCR, the repertoire was profiled, and TCRdb retains in-frame clones only, with some absent. The table shows about 190,000 clones, with 70% to 90% occurring only once. The V and J ends lost 7 bases and 4 bases, in that order; junction bases with no gene match: 11. The CDR3 totals 17 residues. Germline V CDR1 and CDR2: SGHRS, YFSETQ. The TCR sequence derives from a woman aged 40 to 50 who had recovered from COVID-19. The chain employs TRBV5-1 and TRBJ2-2, with TRBD2 matching over 12 bases. The sample taken for sequencing was peripheral blood. CDR3 sequence reads: CASEEGLAGLRTGELFF. In DNA form, the CDR3 reads TGCGCCAGCGAGGAGGGACTAGCGGGTCTGCGCACCGGGGAGCTGTTTTTT.